Listed below are T cell receptor beta chains from one sample, sequenced in a study of OX40 agonist ivuxolimab in advanced cancers. Libraries were prepared by immunoSEQ multiplex PCR; TCRdb keeps only in-frame clonotypes and omits some of them. Counted here are some 70,000 clones, 75% to 90% occurring once; the ten biggest clones make up approximately 2.6%. The sequencing used CD4+ or CD8+ T cells sorted from blood, collected in a trial of the OX40 agonist ivuxolimab. These receptors all stem from an adult with an advanced solid tumor such as melanoma, head and neck, liver or kidney cancer. Both conserved end residues are part of each CDR3. The D gene is left open where the match is weak. For some rows the clone size is stated as once, few or many, or as a class when expanded; others skip it.

j_call,d_call,clone_size,v_call,cdr3_aa,cdr3_nt
TRBJ1-5,TRBD1,-,TRBV6-6,CASRRRQGGARDSQHF,TGTGCCAGCAGGAGAAGACAGGGGGGGGCTAGGGATTCCCAGCATTTT
TRBJ1-6,TRBD1,-,TRBV7-8,CASSYRGTGAGSPLHF,TGTGCCAGCAGCTACCGGGGAACAGGGGCTGGTTCACCCCTCCACTTT
TRBJ2-1,TRBD2,-,TRBV28,CASSFRSGSSYNEQFF,TGTGCCAGCAGTTTCCGTAGCGGGAGCTCCTACAATGAGCAGTTCTTC
TRBJ1-3,TRBD1,-,TRBV5-1,CASRLGQGAAGNTIYF,TGCGCCAGCAGGTTGGGACAGGGGGCAGCGGGAAACACCATATATTTT
TRBJ2-1,-,-,TRBV13,CASSLSHEQFF,TGTGCCAGCAGCTTATCACACGAGCAGTTCTTC
TRBJ2-1,TRBD2,-,TRBV2,CASSELSGIGDEQFF,TGTGCCAGCAGTGAATTGAGCGGGATTGGCGATGAGCAGTTCTTC
TRBJ2-2,-,-,TRBV30,CAWSEVGTGELFF,TGTGCCTGGAGCGAGGTCGGCACCGGGGAGCTGTTTTTT
TRBJ2-5,-,-,TRBV7-2,CASSPTRVIQETQYF,TGTGCCAGCAGCCCGACCAGGGTGATCCAAGAGACCCAGTACTTC
TRBJ1-2,-,-,TRBV4-2,CASSNPGANYGYTF,TGTGCCAGCAGCAACCCAGGGGCTAACTATGGCTACACCTTC
TRBJ2-1,TRBD1,once,TRBV25-1,CAAEGAASYNEQFF,TGTGCCGCCGAGGGGGCAGCCTCCTACAATGAGCAGTTCTTC
TRBJ2-1,TRBD2,-,TRBV11-3,CASSLGVQRESSYNEQFF,TGTGCCAGCAGCTTGGGGGTCCAGCGGGAGAGCTCCTACAATGAGCAGTTCTTC
TRBJ2-7,-,once,TRBV7-2,CASSLGGGGPYEQYF,TGTGCCAGCAGCTTAGGGGGAGGAGGCCCGTACGAGCAGTACTTC
TRBJ2-5,-,-,TRBV7-9,CASSPNGETQYF,TGTGCCAGCAGCCCAAACGGGGAGACCCAGTACTTC
TRBJ2-1,TRBD2,-,TRBV9,CASSGTSAPYNEQFF,TGTGCCAGCAGCGGAACTAGCGCTCCTTACAATGAGCAGTTCTTC
TRBJ2-3,-,-,TRBV10-3,CATAAGDTQYF,TGTGCCACGGCCGCCGGGGATACGCAGTATTTT
TRBJ2-2,TRBD1,few,TRBV15,CATSRARTGLVTGELFF,TGTGCCACCAGCAGAGCCAGGACAGGGCTCGTCACCGGGGAGCTGTTTTTT
TRBJ2-1,TRBD1,-,TRBV11-2,CASSQNRGLDEQFF,TGTGCCAGCAGTCAGAACAGGGGGCTCGATGAGCAGTTCTTC
TRBJ1-1,-,-,TRBV30,CAWSVQVNTEAFF,TGTGCCTGGAGTGTACAAGTGAACACTGAAGCTTTCTTT
TRBJ2-7,-,-,TRBV5-1,CASSLAGGLSYEQYF,TGCGCCAGCAGCTTGGCGGGGGGCCTCTCCTACGAGCAGTACTTC
TRBJ1-2,-,-,TRBV28,CASSLSGRRVYGYTF,TGTGCCAGCAGTTTATCCGGGCGCCGAGTCTATGGCTACACCTTC
TRBJ1-5,TRBD1,-,TRBV28,CASSWPRDRRTTSNQPQHF,TGTGCCAGCAGTTGGCCCCGGGACAGGCGGACCACTAGCAATCAGCCCCAGCATTTT
TRBJ1-1,-,-,TRBV6-1,CASSTEGGTEAFF,TGTGCCAGCTCCACGGAGGGCGGCACTGAAGCTTTCTTT
TRBJ1-3,-,few,TRBV2,CASSSQGAGNTIYF,TGTGCCAGCAGTAGTCAGGGTGCTGGAAACACCATATATTTT
TRBJ2-1,TRBD2,-,TRBV27,CASRGGGGGASEQFF,TGTGCCAGCAGGGGAGGGGGCGGGGGGGCTAGTGAGCAGTTCTTC
TRBJ1-1,-,-,TRBV5-6,CASSRVAGEAFF,TGTGCCAGCAGCAGGGTCGCCGGTGAAGCTTTCTTT
TRBJ2-5,TRBD2,-,TRBV6-4,CASSRLAGGQETQYF,TGTGCCAGCAGCCGACTAGCGGGAGGCCAAGAGACCCAGTACTTC
TRBJ2-3,-,-,TRBV4-1,CASSQDVRGATDTQYF,TGCGCCAGCAGCCAAGATGTTAGGGGGGCTACAGATACGCAGTATTTT
TRBJ2-5,-,-,TRBV28,CASSSPGSETQYF,TGTGCCAGCAGTTCACCGGGATCGGAGACCCAGTACTTC
TRBJ2-7,-,few,TRBV6-1,CASTTGYEQYF,TGTGCCAGCACCACAGGGTACGAGCAGTACTTC
TRBJ1-4,TRBD1,-,TRBV2,CASSVRTGDEKLFF,TGTGCCAGCAGTGTGCGGACAGGGGATGAAAAACTGTTTTTT
TRBJ1-1,-,-,TRBV5-1,CASSLISIQNTEAFF,TGCGCCAGCAGCTTGATCTCCATACAGAACACTGAAGCTTTCTTT
TRBJ2-7,-,-,TRBV6-6,CASSLHREFDEQYF,TGTGCCAGCAGCCTACACAGGGAGTTCGACGAGCAGTACTTC
TRBJ2-7,-,once,TRBV5-1,CASSLVQGSHEQYF,TGCGCCAGCAGCTTGGTGCAGGGAAGCCACGAGCAGTACTTC
TRBJ2-7,TRBD2,-,TRBV11-2,CASSLDYASGNPYEQYF,TGTGCCAGCAGCTTAGATTACGCTAGCGGGAACCCCTACGAGCAGTACTTC
TRBJ2-3,TRBD1,-,TRBV29-1,CSVEMGQGTDTQYF,TGCAGCGTTGAGATGGGACAGGGGACAGATACGCAGTATTTT
TRBJ2-7,-,-,TRBV7-2,CASSLRAGGGEGQYF,TGTGCCAGCAGCCTTAGGGCGGGCGGCGGAGAGGGGCAGTACTTC
TRBJ2-7,TRBD2,-,TRBV7-6,CASSLLAGGGGISYEQYF,TGTGCCAGCAGCTTACTAGCGGGAGGTGGGGGAATTTCCTACGAGCAGTACTTC
TRBJ1-1,-,-,TRBV7-9,CASSLATGNTEAFF,TGTGCCAGCAGCTTAGCGACCGGGAACACTGAAGCTTTCTTT
TRBJ1-5,TRBD1,few,TRBV6-5,CASSRQGAQPQHF,TGTGCCAGCAGCCGACAGGGGGCTCAGCCCCAGCATTTT
TRBJ2-5,TRBD1,-,TRBV19,CASSPGQVRPVETQYF,TGTGCCAGTAGTCCCGGACAGGTGAGGCCTGTGGAGACCCAGTACTTC
TRBJ1-6,-,-,TRBV7-2,CASSGGVSYNSPLHF,TGTGCCAGCAGCGGCGGAGTGTCCTATAATTCACCCCTCCACTTT
TRBJ2-7,-,-,TRBV6-6,CASRTGTAQVQYF,TGTGCCAGCAGAACCGGGACTGCTCAAGTGCAGTACTTC
TRBJ1-5,-,-,TRBV6-5,CASRSRQHNQPQHF,TGTGCCAGCAGATCAAGACAGCACAATCAGCCCCAGCATTTT